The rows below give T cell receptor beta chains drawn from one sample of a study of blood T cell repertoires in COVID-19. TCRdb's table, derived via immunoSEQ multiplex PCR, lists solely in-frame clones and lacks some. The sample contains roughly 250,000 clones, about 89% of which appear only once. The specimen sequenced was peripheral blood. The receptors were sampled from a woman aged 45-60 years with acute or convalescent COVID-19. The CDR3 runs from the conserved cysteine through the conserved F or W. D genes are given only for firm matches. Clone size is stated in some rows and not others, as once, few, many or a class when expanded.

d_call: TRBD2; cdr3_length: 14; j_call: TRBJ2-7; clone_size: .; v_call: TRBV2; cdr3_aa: CASSVRGRADEQYF; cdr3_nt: TGTGCCAGCAGTGTCCGCGGGAGGGCCGACGAGCAGTACTTC
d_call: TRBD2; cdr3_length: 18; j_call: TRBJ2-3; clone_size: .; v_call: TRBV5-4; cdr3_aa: CASSLGQRESIRTDTQYF; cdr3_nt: TGTGCCAGCAGCTTAGGGCAGCGGGAGAGTATTCGCACAGATACGCAGTATTTT
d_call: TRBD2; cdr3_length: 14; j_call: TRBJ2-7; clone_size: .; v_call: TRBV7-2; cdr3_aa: CASSYRLADYEQYF; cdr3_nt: TGTGCCAGCAGCTACAGACTAGCCGACTACGAGCAGTACTTC
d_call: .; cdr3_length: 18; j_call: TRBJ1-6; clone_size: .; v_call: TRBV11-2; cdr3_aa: CASSLRRRGSSYNSPLHF; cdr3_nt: TGTGCCAGCAGCTTAAGGAGAAGGGGGTCCTCCTATAATTCACCCCTCCACTTT
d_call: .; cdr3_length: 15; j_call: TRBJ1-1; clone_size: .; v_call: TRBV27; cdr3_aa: CASSFAGRGGPEAFF; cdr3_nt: TGTGCCAGCAGTTTTGCCGGGAGGGGAGGACCTGAAGCTTTCTTT
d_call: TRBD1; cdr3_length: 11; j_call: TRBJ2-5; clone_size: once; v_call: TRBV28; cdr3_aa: CAATGGETQYF; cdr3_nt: TGTGCCGCGACAGGGGGAGAGACCCAGTACTTC
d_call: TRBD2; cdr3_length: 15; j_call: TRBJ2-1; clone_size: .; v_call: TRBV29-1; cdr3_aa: CSVRGTSGRGHEQFF; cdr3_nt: TGCAGCGTTAGGGGTACAAGCGGGAGAGGTCATGAGCAGTTCTTC
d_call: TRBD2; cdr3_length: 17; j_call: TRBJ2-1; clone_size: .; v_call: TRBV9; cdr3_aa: CASSVEVPAGVIHEQFF; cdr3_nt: TGTGCCAGCAGCGTAGAAGTCCCAGCGGGAGTGATCCATGAGCAGTTCTTC
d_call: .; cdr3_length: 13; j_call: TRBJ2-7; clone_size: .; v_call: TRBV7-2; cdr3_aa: CASSPQHRDEQYF; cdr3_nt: TGTGCCAGCAGCCCACAACACCGGGACGAGCAGTACTTC
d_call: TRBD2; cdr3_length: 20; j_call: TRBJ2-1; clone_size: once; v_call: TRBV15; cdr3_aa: CATSGGVLAGGGGSYNEQFF; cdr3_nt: TGTGCCACCAGCGGAGGGGTACTAGCGGGAGGGGGAGGCTCCTACAATGAGCAGTTCTTC
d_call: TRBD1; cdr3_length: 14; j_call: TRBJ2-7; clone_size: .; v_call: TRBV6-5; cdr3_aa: CASNRGQGAYEQYF; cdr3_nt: TGTGCCAGCAATCGGGGACAGGGGGCTTACGAGCAGTACTTC
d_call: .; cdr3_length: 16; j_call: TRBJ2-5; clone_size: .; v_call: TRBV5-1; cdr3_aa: CASSLDSTGRQETQYF; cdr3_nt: TGCGCCAGCAGCTTGGACTCGACAGGTAGACAAGAGACCCAGTACTTC
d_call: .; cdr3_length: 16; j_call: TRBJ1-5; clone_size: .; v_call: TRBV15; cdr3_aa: CATSRGPEGQSQPQHF; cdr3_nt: TGTGCCACCAGCAGAGGCCCCGAGGGTCAAAGCCAGCCCCAGCATTTT
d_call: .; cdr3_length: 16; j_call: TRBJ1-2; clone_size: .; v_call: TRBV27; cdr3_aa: CASSLFGQINNYGYTF; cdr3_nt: TGTGCCAGCAGTTTATTCGGACAGATCAACAACTATGGCTACACCTTC
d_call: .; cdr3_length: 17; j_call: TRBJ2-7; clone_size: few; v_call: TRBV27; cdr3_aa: CASSLSVGLLSSYEQYF; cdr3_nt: TGTGCCAGCAGTTTATCGGTGGGACTCCTGAGCTCCTACGAGCAGTACTTC
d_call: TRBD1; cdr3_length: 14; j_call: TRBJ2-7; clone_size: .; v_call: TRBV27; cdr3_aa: CASRWDRGAYEQYF; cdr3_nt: TGTGCCAGCAGGTGGGACAGGGGGGCCTACGAGCAGTACTTC
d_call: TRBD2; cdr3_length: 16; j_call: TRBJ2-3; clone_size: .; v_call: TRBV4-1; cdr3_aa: CASSASPSGSTDTQYF; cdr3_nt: TGCGCCAGCAGTGCCTCCCCTAGCGGGAGTACAGATACGCAGTATTTT
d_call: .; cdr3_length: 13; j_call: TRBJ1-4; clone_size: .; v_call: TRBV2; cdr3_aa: CASTRGGREKLFF; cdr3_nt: TGTGCCAGCACCCGCGGGGGTAGGGAAAAATTGTTTTTT
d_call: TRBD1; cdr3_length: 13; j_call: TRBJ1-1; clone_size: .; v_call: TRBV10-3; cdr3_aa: CAIRATGDTEAFF; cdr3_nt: TGTGCCATCAGGGCCACAGGGGACACTGAAGCTTTCTTT
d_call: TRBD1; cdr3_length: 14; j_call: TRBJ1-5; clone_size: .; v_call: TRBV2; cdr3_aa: CASSGSTGRQPQHF; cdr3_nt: TGTGCCAGCAGTGGATCGACAGGGCGGCAGCCCCAGCATTTT
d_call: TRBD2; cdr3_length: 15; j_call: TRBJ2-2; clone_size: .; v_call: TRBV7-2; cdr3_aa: CASSLLAGGASKLFF; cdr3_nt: TGTGCCAGCAGCTTACTAGCGGGAGGTGCGTCGAAGCTGTTTTTT
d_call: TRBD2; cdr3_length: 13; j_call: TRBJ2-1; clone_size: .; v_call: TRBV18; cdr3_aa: CASSPPPGGEQFF; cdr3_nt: TGTGCCAGCTCACCACCACCGGGAGGTGAGCAGTTCTTC
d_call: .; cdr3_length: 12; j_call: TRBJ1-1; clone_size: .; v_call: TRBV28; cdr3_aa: CASSQGKTEAFF; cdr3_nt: TGTGCCAGCAGTCAGGGGAAGACTGAAGCTTTCTTT